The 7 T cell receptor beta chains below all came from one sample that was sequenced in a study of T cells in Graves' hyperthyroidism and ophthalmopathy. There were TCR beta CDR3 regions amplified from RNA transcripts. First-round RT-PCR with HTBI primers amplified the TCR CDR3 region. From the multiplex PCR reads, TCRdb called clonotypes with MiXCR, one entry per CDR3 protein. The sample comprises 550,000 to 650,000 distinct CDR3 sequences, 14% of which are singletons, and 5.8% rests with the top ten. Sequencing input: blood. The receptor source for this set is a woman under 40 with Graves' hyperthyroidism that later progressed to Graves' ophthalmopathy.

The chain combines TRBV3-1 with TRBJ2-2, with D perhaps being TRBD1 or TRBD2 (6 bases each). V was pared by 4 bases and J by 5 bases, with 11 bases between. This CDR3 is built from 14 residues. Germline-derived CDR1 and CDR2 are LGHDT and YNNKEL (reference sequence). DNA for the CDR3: TGTGCCAGCAGCCGAAGGGGGGAAACCGGGGAGCTGTTTTTT. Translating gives CASSRRGETGELFF. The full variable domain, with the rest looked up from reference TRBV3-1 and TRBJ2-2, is DTAVSQTPKYLVTQMGNDKSIKCEQNLGHDTMYWYKQDSKKFLKIMFSYNNKELIINETVPNRFSPKSPDKAHLNLHINSLELGDSAVYFCASSRRGETGELFFGEGSRLTVL.

The CDR3 region has the DNA TGTGCCACCAGTGATCGCCAGGCAGGGGCGCGTAGGCACGGGGAGCTGTTTTTT. Encoded protein: CATSDRQAGARRHGELFF. The chain is built from TRBV24-1 and TRBJ2-2, with D maybe TRBD1 (6 bases). V lost 3 bases to trimming and J lost 7 bases, with 23 bases between them. Germline V gene lookup returns CDR1 KGHDR and CDR2 SFDVKD. This CDR3 comprises 18 residues.

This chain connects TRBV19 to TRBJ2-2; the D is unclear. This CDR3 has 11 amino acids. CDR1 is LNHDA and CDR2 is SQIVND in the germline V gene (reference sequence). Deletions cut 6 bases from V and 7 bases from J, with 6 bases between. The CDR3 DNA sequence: TGTGCCAGTAGGGCCCGCGGGGAGCTGTTTTTT. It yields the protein CASRARGELFF.

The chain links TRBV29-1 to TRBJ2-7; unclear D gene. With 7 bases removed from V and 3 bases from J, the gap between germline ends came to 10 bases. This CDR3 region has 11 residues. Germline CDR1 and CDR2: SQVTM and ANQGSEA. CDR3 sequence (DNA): TGCAGCGCCGAAAGGGACTACGAGCAGTACTTC. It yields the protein CSAERDYEQYF.

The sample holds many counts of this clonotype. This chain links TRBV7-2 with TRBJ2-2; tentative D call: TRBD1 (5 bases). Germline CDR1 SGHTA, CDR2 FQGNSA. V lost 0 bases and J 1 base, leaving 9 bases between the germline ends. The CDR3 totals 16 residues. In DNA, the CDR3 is TGTGCCAGCAGCTTAGCAGGGGCAGGGAACACCGGGGAGCTGTTTTTT. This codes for CASSLAGAGNTGELFF.

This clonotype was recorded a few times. The CDR3 spells CASSQELRLAGYNEQFF. The CDR3 DNA reads as TGCGCCAGCAGCCAAGAATTAAGGCTAGCGGGGTACAATGAGCAGTTCTTC. V gene TRBV4-3 combines with J gene TRBJ2-1, with 9 bases identical to TRBD2. V was clipped by 0 bases and J by 4 bases; unmatched bases: 7. The CDR3 extends over 17 amino acids. Germline CDR1 reads LGHNA; CDR2 reads YSLEER.

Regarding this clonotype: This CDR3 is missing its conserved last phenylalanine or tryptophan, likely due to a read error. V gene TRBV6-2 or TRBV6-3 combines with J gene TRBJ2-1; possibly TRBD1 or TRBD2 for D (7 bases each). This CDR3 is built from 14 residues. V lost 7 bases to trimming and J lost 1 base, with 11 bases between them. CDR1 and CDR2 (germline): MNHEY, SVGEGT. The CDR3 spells CASTRGGSYNEQFL. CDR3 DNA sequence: TGTGCCAGCACCAGGGGGGGTTCCTACAATGAGCAGTTCTTA.